This entry is about one TCR beta chain. Libraries were prepared by immunoSEQ multiplex PCR; TCRdb keeps only in-frame clonotypes and omits some of them. The sample has about 150,000 clones, 82% seen once. This sample is drawn from a study of blood T cell repertoires in COVID-19. This CDR3 has 13 amino acids. V was pared by 7 bases and J by 5 bases, with 12 bases between. The germline gives CDR1 LNHDA, CDR2 SQIVND (reference sequence). The chain couples TRBV19 to TRBJ1-5, with D maybe TRBD1 (6 bases). Sequencing was performed on peripheral blood. The origin of this receptor is a human donor with acute or convalescent COVID-19. The donor label of this sample is uncertain. The CDR3 nucleotides are TGTGCCAGTACCAGACAGGCCCATCAGCCCCAGCATTTT. Translated: CASTRQAHQPQHF.